This entry features one T cell receptor beta chain sequence. Its antigen is currently unknown. TCRdb reprocessed the 5' RACE reads and stores each CDR3 protein as one record, lacking DNA. The sample holds fewer than 200,000 distinct CDR3 sequences. This sample was taken from a study of monozygotic twins with inflammatory bowel disease. Study findings and constraints: IBD patients share fewer clonotypes with other people than healthy twins do, especially with disease activity. IBD patients had lower TCRbeta diversity (inverse Simpson) than healthy co-twins.

Sequenced input: blood. The source is a human donor with ulcerative colitis or Crohn's disease, or a healthy co-twin of an affected twin (not recorded which).

The CDR3 is CASSLTQGSYGYTF. This rearrangement joins TRBV7-2 to TRBJ1-2; the D gene TCRdb calls, TRBD1, cannot be checked with no DNA. The CDR3 loop spans 14 amino acids. Germline CDR1 and CDR2: SGHTA and FQGNSA.